These 3 T cell receptor beta chains came from one sample sequenced in a study of identifying expanded T cells in peripheral blood (dated by TCRdb to about 2019). Receptor amplification or capture employed the immunoSEQ multiplex PCR assay. TCRdb holds this immuneACCESS table with in-frame rearrangements only. Some clones are missing; in checked studies, unresolved V genes explain under half, and the rest has no known cause. This sample lists tens of thousands of clones; under 85% were detected once. The top ten clonotypes cover approximately 19% of the sample. Material: blood. These receptors originate from a person aged 18 to 70 in good health.

This clone was recorded once. The J gene is TRBJ1-2, the V gene TRBV5-1; 7 bases align to TRBD1. With 3 bases clipped from V and 6 bases from J, the junction kept 8 bases outside the gene matches. Germline V gene data show CDR1 as SGHRS and CDR2 as YFSETQ. CDR3 length: 14 amino acids. The CDR3: CASSSGDRRDGYTF. CDR3 sequence (DNA): TGCGCCAGCAGCTCGGGGGACAGACGGGATGGCTACACCTTC. The full variable domain, in which reference TRBV5-1 and TRBJ1-2 provide the parts outside the CDR3, is KAGVTQTPRYLIKTRGQQVTLSCSPISGHRSVSWYQQTPGQGLQFLFEYFSETQRNKGNFPGRFSGRQFSNSRSEMNVSTLELGDSALYLCASSSGDRRDGYTFGSGTRLTVV.

The chain uses TRBV6-1 and TRBJ1-1; a weak D match, TRBD1 (5 bases). V lost 0 bases, J lost 10 bases, and 12 bases lay in between. Germline CDR1 is MNHNS and CDR2 is SASEGT. The CDR3 is 13 residues long. The CDR3: CASSEAGQVLAFF. The CDR3, as DNA: TGTGCCAGCAGTGAAGCGGGGCAAGTCTTAGCTTTCTTT.

The chain uses TRBV5-1 and TRBJ2-3, with D possibly matching TRBD2 (6 bases). The CDR3 runs to 14 residues. V lost 4 bases, J lost 4 bases, and 13 bases lay in between. The germline gives CDR1 SGHRS, CDR2 YFSETQ. The CDR3 region has the DNA TGCGCCAGCAGCATACGGGAGATGTCAGATACGCAGTATTTT. Translation: CASSIREMSDTQYF. Using reference TRBV5-1 and TRBJ2-3 for the parts outside the CDR3, the full variable domain is KAGVTQTPRYLIKTRGQQVTLSCSPISGHRSVSWYQQTPGQGLQFLFEYFSETQRNKGNFPGRFSGRQFSNSRSEMNVSTLELGDSALYLCASSIREMSDTQYFGPGTRLTVL.